The T cell receptor (beta chain) under discussion was sequenced for a study of blood T cell repertoires in COVID-19. The length of the CDR3 is 16 residues. Germline CDR1 reads LGHNA; CDR2 reads YSLEER. V lost 0 bases to trimming and J lost 8 bases, with 16 bases between them. Per the authors' pipeline: The assay estimated nucleated cells by amplifying reference gene primers. Sequencing used immunoSEQ multiplex PCR; TCRdb keeps in-frame clones, though not all of them. The DNA was the basis for D and trimming; V, J and clone size are from that table. Among 35,000 to 55,000 clones, around nine tenths were seen once, and the ten largest hold around an eighth.

V gene TRBV4-3 combines with J gene TRBJ1-4, with D possibly matching TRBD1 (6 bases). The sequenced sample consisted of peripheral blood. The sequence was obtained from a human donor in a cohort sampled during active COVID-19. The CDR3 is CASSQDHARDNEKLFF. DNA of the CDR3: TGCGCCAGCAGCCAAGATCATGCCAGGGACAACGAAAAACTGTTTTTT.